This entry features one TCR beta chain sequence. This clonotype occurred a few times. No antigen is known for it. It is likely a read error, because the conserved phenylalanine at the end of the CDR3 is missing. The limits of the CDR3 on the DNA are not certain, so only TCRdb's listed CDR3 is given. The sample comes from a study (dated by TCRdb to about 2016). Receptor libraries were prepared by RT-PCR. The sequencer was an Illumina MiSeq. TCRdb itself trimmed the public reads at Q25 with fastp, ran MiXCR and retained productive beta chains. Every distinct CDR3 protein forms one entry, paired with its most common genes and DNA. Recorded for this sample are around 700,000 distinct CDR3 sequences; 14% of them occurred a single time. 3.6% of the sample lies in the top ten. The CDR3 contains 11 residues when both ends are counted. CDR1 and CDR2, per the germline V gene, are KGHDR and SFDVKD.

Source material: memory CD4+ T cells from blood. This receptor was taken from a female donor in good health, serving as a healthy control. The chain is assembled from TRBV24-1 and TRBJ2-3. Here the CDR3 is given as CATSEWRWGFI.